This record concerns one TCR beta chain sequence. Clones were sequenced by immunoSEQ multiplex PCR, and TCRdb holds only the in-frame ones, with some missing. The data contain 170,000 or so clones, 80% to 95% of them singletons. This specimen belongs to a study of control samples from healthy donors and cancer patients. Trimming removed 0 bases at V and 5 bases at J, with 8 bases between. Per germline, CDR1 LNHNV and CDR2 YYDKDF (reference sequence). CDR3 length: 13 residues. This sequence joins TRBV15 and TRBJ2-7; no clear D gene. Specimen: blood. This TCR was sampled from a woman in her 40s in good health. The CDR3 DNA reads TGTGCCACCAGCAGAGATGCGTCGGACGAGCAGTACTTC. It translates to CATSRDASDEQYF.